The 27 T cell receptor beta chains below were found in one sample sequenced in a study of T cell changes during pregnancy in multiple sclerosis. Sequencing used immunoSEQ multiplex PCR; TCRdb keeps in-frame clones, though not all of them. This sample has 55,000 to 80,000 clones, with roughly 92% found just once. Sequences were derived from CD8+ T cells from peripheral blood mononuclear cells, sampled in the second trimester of pregnancy. The receptor source for this set is a female donor with multiple sclerosis, enrolled in a pregnancy study.

This chain connects TRBV7-3 to TRBJ2-7; TRBD1 aligns across 7 bases. From germline, CDR1 is SGHTA and CDR2 FQGTGA. V dropped 5 bases and J dropped 5; count of bases not matched to a gene: 6. The CDR3 covers 13 residues. CDR3 nucleotide sequence: TGTGCCAGCAGCGAAAACAGGGGAGACGAGCAGTACTTC. Residues: CASSENRGDEQYF.

This chain connects TRBV30 to TRBJ2-7, with a tentative D call TRBD2 (5 bases). Between the trimmed V and J ends, which lost 0 bases and 1 base, there was a span of 16 bases. From germline, CDR1 is GTSNPN and CDR2 SVGIG (reference sequence). CDR3 length: 16 residues. This chain's CDR3 is CAWSVLGGPPSYEQYF. The CDR3 coding sequence is TGTGCCTGGAGTGTACTCGGCGGGCCCCCTTCCTACGAGCAGTACTTC.

The chain has TRBV5-6 and TRBJ1-1; a possible D gene is TRBD1 (6 bases). With 4 bases removed from V and 6 bases from J, the gap between germline ends came to 31 bases. The germline V gene has CDR1 SGHDT and CDR2 YYEEEE. This CDR3 is 19 amino acids long. As DNA, the CDR3 is TGTGCCAGCAGCCCGATGCCGGGACAAGAGACACTACGGATACCTGAAGCTTTCTTT. Residues: CASSPMPGQETLRIPEAFF.

The chain combines TRBV9 with TRBJ2-3; TRBD1 might be the D (5 bases). The V gene lost 1 base and the J gene lost 4 bases, with 13 bases spanning the gap. Per the germline V gene, CDR1 is SGDLS and CDR2 is YYNGEE. There are 15 residues in the CDR3. In nucleotides, the CDR3 is TGTGCCAGCAGCGTATCAGGGATAGGGTCAGATACGCAGTATTTT. Amino acids: CASSVSGIGSDTQYF.

J is TRBJ2-7 and V is TRBV13, with a weak D call TRBD1 (6 bases). Looked up from germline, CDR1 is PRHDT and CDR2 is FYEKMQ (reference sequence). This CDR3 is built from 14 residues. Trimming left V 5 bases short and J 3 bases short, with 14 bases between. CDR3 in DNA: TGTGCCAGCAGCCCGAGGACAGCAGACTACGAGCAGTACTTC. Encoded protein: CASSPRTADYEQYF.

In this sample, this clone turned up many times. The J gene is TRBJ2-2, the V gene TRBV19, with TRBD1 matching over 9 bases. Germline V CDR1 and CDR2: LNHDA, SQIVND (reference sequence). The junction had 5 bases not matched to a gene; V was cut back by 0 bases and J by 6 bases. CDR3 length equals 16 residues. The CDR3 region is CASSIDGTGSAGELFF. The CDR3 DNA sequence: TGTGCCAGTAGTATAGACGGGACAGGGTCGGCCGGGGAGCTGTTTTTT.

As for this clone: Other DNA variants within this sample encode the same CDR3. The CDR3 region has the DNA TGCGCCAGCAGCCAAGATCGAGGAAATCAGCCCCAGCATTTT. Its translation: CASSQDRGNQPQHF. This chain uses TRBV4-3 with TRBJ1-5; D is ambiguous. Germline lookup yields CDR1 LGHNA and CDR2 YSLEER. The CDR3 is 14 amino acids. V was cut by 0 bases and J by 4 bases, with 7 bases left in between.

This clone came up a few times. This sequence joins TRBV30 and TRBJ1-1, with unresolved D. The CDR3 is 13 residues long. CDR1 and CDR2 (germline): GTSNPN, SVGIG (reference sequence). V gave up 2 bases and J gave up 3 bases, with 10 bases separating them. CDR3 loop: CAWSLGRDTEAFF. The CDR3 DNA is TGTGCCTGGAGTCTCGGGAGGGACACTGAAGCTTTCTTT.

For this clone: The same CDR3 arises from other DNA sequences in this sample as well. The gene calls are TRBV30 and TRBJ1-1, with 7 positions matching TRBD1. This CDR3 has 17 residues. Germline V lookup: CDR1 GTSNPN, CDR2 SVGIG (reference sequence). With V trimmed by 3 bases and J by 3 bases, 16 bases remained unmatched. The CDR3 sequence: CAWRPRGGQQYYTEAFF. The DNA of the CDR3 is TGTGCCTGGAGACCACGGGGGGGACAGCAGTATTACACTGAAGCTTTCTTT.

The chain links TRBV5-6 to TRBJ2-1, with 11 nucleotides matching TRBD2. The CDR3 spans 16 residues. Trimming at V came to 6 bases and at J to 6 bases, leaving 11 bases not matched to a gene. CDR1 SGHDT and CDR2 YYEEEE come from the germline V gene. The CDR3 spells CASTYWTGTSGNEQFF. The CDR3 DNA sequence: TGTGCCAGCACCTACTGGACCGGGACTAGCGGCAATGAGCAGTTCTTC.

The gene calls are TRBV27 and TRBJ1-1, with TRBD1 matching 10 bases. The CDR3 sequence is 14 residues long. Germline CDR1 MNHEY, CDR2 SMNVEV (reference sequence). J gave up 8 bases and V 0 bases, and 3 bases lay outside the gene matches. The CDR3 region is CASSLSLDRGEAFF. The CDR3 coding sequence is TGTGCCAGCAGTTTATCCCTGGACAGGGGGGAAGCTTTCTTT.

The CDR3 DNA is TGTGCCAGCAGCTTAGCCGGGGTAGAAGAGACCCAGTACTTC. This translates into CASSLAGVEETQYF. The J gene is TRBJ2-5, the V gene TRBV13; weak D call: TRBD2 (5 bases). Per germline, CDR1 PRHDT and CDR2 FYEKMQ (reference sequence). V was clipped by 1 base and J by 3 bases, with 9 bases between them. The CDR3 covers 14 residues.

The genes are TRBV27 and TRBJ2-1; the match to TRBD1 covers 7 bases. The germline CDR1 and CDR2 sequences are MNHEY and SMNVEV (reference sequence). The trim removed 5 bases at V and 1 base at J, leaving 2 bases unmatched. CDR3 length equals 14 residues. This CDR3 reads CASSTTGSYNEQFF. DNA of the CDR3: TGTGCCAGCAGTACGACAGGGTCCTACAATGAGCAGTTCTTC.

V is TRBV2 and J is TRBJ2-7, with D unresolved. The CDR3 covers 12 residues. CDR1 and CDR2 from the germline V gene are SNHLY and FYNNEI. Trimming removed 3 bases from V and 2 bases from J, with 5 bases in between. Written as DNA, the CDR3 is TGTGCCAGCAGTGACAAAACCTACGAGCAGTACTTC. Its translation: CASSDKTYEQYF.

The chain combines TRBV29-1 with TRBJ2-1; 8 positions match TRBD2. Trimming cost V 3 bases and J 4 bases; bases outside gene matches: 5. Per germline, CDR1 SQVTM and CDR2 ANQGSEA. The CDR3 runs to 14 residues. The CDR3 protein is CSVESSSGYNEQFF. The DNA for the CDR3 is TGCAGCGTTGAGTCGTCTAGCGGGTACAATGAGCAGTTCTTC.

This chain links TRBV28 with TRBJ2-7; D perhaps matches TRBD1 (6 bases). The germline CDR1 and CDR2 sequences are MDHEN and SYDVKM. The CDR3 covers 17 residues. V was shortened by 5 bases and J by 0 bases, with 20 bases between the two germline ends. CDR3 sequence reads: CASSPPPGQPYSYEQYF. Here the CDR3 DNA reads TGTGCCAGCAGTCCACCTCCGGGACAACCCTACTCCTACGAGCAGTACTTC.

This rearrangement joins TRBV6-1 to TRBJ2-1; perhaps TRBD2 as D (6 bases). V lost 2 bases and J 4 bases, leaving 12 bases between the germline ends. The CDR3 has 15 amino acids. In germline, CDR1 is MNHNS, CDR2 SASEGT. The CDR3 DNA is TGTGCCAGCAGTGAATACGGGAGCGTGTACAATGAGCAGTTCTTC. Its protein product is CASSEYGSVYNEQFF.

The chain employs TRBV30 and TRBJ2-3; 7 bases are shared with TRBD2. V trimming: 3 bases; J trimming: 2 bases; junction bases outside the gene matches: 5. The V gene's germline CDR1 is GTSNPN and CDR2 SVGIG (reference sequence). The CDR3 loop spans 14 amino acids. The chain's CDR3 is CAWSTGTNTDTQYF. The CDR3 region has the DNA TGTGCCTGGAGCACCGGGACTAACACAGATACGCAGTATTTT.

The V and J genes are TRBV30 and TRBJ2-1; 11 nucleotides match TRBD2. The V gene end was trimmed by 5 bases and the J gene end by 8 bases; junction bases not matched to a gene: 14. CDR1 and CDR2 from the germline V gene are GTSNPN and SVGIG (reference sequence). The CDR3 runs to 16 residues. CDR3 residues: CAWDRVRLAGQDEQFF. CDR3 coding DNA: TGTGCCTGGGACAGGGTTAGACTAGCGGGACAAGATGAGCAGTTCTTC.

This rearrangement joins TRBV28 to TRBJ1-1; no clear D gene. There are 13 residues in the CDR3. V was trimmed by 10 bases and J by 4 bases, leaving 16 bases between them. From germline, CDR1 is MDHEN and CDR2 SYDVKM. This CDR3 is CAIEARGSTEAFF. The DNA of the CDR3 is TGTGCCATAGAGGCGCGGGGAAGCACTGAAGCTTTCTTT.

The chain couples TRBV2 to TRBJ1-2; D remains ambiguous. Germline V lookup: CDR1 SNHLY, CDR2 FYNNEI. The CDR3 extends over 13 amino acids. V was clipped by 8 bases and J by 0 bases, with 10 bases between them. The CDR3 DNA sequence: TGTGCCAGCCAGATAACAGCTAACTATGGCTACACCTTC. This gives the protein CASQITANYGYTF.

V gene TRBV19 combines with J gene TRBJ2-3; 9 bases fit TRBD2. With 4 bases clipped from V and 0 bases from J, the junction kept 2 bases outside the gene matches. Germline V lookup: CDR1 LNHDA, CDR2 SQIVND (reference sequence). This CDR3 has 15 amino acids. The CDR3 DNA reads as TGTGCCAGTAGTACGACTAGCGGTAGCACAGATACGCAGTATTTT. It translates to CASSTTSGSTDTQYF. Combining the CDR3 with reference TRBV19 and TRBJ2-3 gives the whole variable domain DGGITQSPKYLFRKEGQNVTLSCEQNLNHDAMYWYRQDPGQGLRLIYYSQIVNDFQKGDIAEGYSVSREKKESFPLTVTSAQKNPTAFYLCASSTTSGSTDTQYFGPGTRLTVL.

The rearrangement links TRBV11-1 to TRBJ2-7; D is unclear. The CDR3 is 12 residues long. The germline CDR1 and CDR2 sequences are SGHAT and FQDESV (reference sequence). Between the trimmed V and J ends, which lost 5 bases and 4 bases, there was a span of 9 bases. The CDR3 is CASSRSHYEQYF. CDR3 bases: TGTGCCAGCAGCCGGAGTCATTACGAGCAGTACTTC.

The J gene is TRBJ1-3, the V gene TRBV19; 7 bases fit TRBD1. The V gene end was trimmed by 3 bases and the J gene end by 0 bases; junction bases not matched to a gene: 5. The CDR3 sequence is 16 residues long. Germline V gene lookup returns CDR1 LNHDA and CDR2 SQIVND (reference sequence). CDR3 nucleotide sequence: TGTGCCAGTAGTATTGGACAGGTGAGCTCTGGAAACACCATATATTTT. Protein product: CASSIGQVSSGNTIYF. Using reference TRBV19 and TRBJ1-3 for the parts outside the CDR3, the full variable domain is DGGITQSPKYLFRKEGQNVTLSCEQNLNHDAMYWYRQDPGQGLRLIYYSQIVNDFQKGDIAEGYSVSREKKESFPLTVTSAQKNPTAFYLCASSIGQVSSGNTIYFGEGSWLTVV.

In its sample, this clone was seen once. V is TRBV9 and J is TRBJ2-1, with TRBD2 matching over 9 bases. The CDR3 covers 15 residues. Germline values: CDR1 SGDLS, CDR2 YYNGEE. J gave up 4 bases and V 5 bases, and 7 bases lay outside the gene matches. The CDR3 region is CASSHLAGSYNEQFF. Here the CDR3 DNA reads TGTGCCAGCAGTCACCTAGCGGGGTCATACAATGAGCAGTTCTTC.

As DNA, the CDR3 is TGTGCCAGCAGTGAAAGATTCGGACTAGCAGCCGATACGCAGTATTTT. It specifies CASSERFGLAADTQYF. The gene calls are TRBV6-1 and TRBJ2-3, with TRBD2 matching over 8 bases. V lost 2 bases and J lost 6; bases outside the gene matches: 10. The CDR3 has 16 residues. Germline V CDR1 and CDR2: MNHNS, SASEGT.

V gene TRBV9 combines with J gene TRBJ2-2, with TRBD2 matching over 11 bases. Trimming took 5 bases from V and 1 from J; bases not matched to a gene: 10. The CDR3 spans 18 residues. The V gene's germline CDR1 is SGDLS and CDR2 YYNGEE. The CDR3 region has the DNA TGTGCCAGCAGTACGGCTAGCGGGAGGCCAAAGAACACCGGGGAGCTGTTTTTT. This codes for CASSTASGRPKNTGELFF.